The clone carrying this T cell receptor beta chain was counted at least ten times. What it binds is not known. The sample is drawn from a study of regulatory T cells in long-lasting Graves disease. CDR3 size: 12 residues. The V end lost 6 bases, the J end lost 13 bases, and 19 bases lay between the germline ends. Germline V lookup: CDR1 MNHEY, CDR2 SMNVEV (reference sequence). The study, taken as a whole, reports: Persistent-disease Graves' patients showed less TCR diversity than new cases. Fewer public clonotypes were shared by new patients (about 940) than by persistent patients (about 2,700).

Time point of the sample: newly diagnosed GD, antithyroid drugs for less than 3 months. RNA extracted from PBMCs served as the sequencing template. Combining iRepertoire HTBI primers with Arm-PCR of CDR3 regions, the authors built TCR beta libraries. Each CDR3 protein is one row after TCRdb ran MiXCR on the multiplex PCR reads. The repertoire holds hundreds of thousands of distinct CDR3 sequences, with approximately 15% as singletons. These data also formed part of another study, on T cells in Graves' hyperthyroidism and ophthalmopathy.

The chain recombines TRBV27 with TRBJ2-7, with D perhaps given as TRBD1 or TRBD2 (5 bases each). The specimen was peripheral blood mononuclear cells (PBMCs), collected at new diagnosis, from a patient treated with antithyroid drugs. The sequence was obtained from a man aged 35 to 55 with Graves disease. The CDR3 region has the DNA TGTGCCAGCAGAACGACCGGGACCCGCTATTACTTC. It yields the protein CASRTTGTRYYF.